Sequencing of this TCR beta chain was carried out in a study of human T cells and chemical hapten exposure. Overall study results and limits: Patch test score was positively correlated with the counts of TCRs that had expanded at PT1. The study found expanded TCRs formed significantly more large CDR3 similarity clusters than controls.

The V gene lost 0 bases and the J gene lost 3 bases, with 9 bases spanning the gap. Germline V gives CDR1 ENHRY, CDR2 SYGVKD. The CDR3 has 14 residues. TCRdb used MiXCR to reprocess the RACE reads, holding one entry per CDR3 protein. Seen here are tens of thousands of distinct CDR3 sequences, over 10% observed once, and the top ten hold around 5.8%. Described time point: patch test 3, about 24 weeks after DPC sensitization. The treatment: therapeutic diphenylcyclopropenone sensitization with weekly scalp DPC. Whole blood that had not been fractionated was the source of extracted total RNA. This clonotype has at least ten counts. Its specificity is unknown.

This clonotype was sampled from a woman aged 45 to 65 with alopecia areata. Some clones in this sample may be carry-over from other donors' samples. J is TRBJ2-7 and V is TRBV10-3; D uncertain. The sample in question was whole blood, obtained in connection with sensitization to the hapten diphenylcyclopropenone (DPC). The CDR3 is CAISESAESYEQYF. CDR3 nucleotides: TGTGCCATCAGTGAGTCGGCGGAAAGCTACGAGCAGTACTTC.